This T cell receptor (beta chain) originates from a study of chemoradiotherapy in HPV16-positive cancers. The V end lost 3 bases, the J end lost 5 bases, and 8 bases lay between the germline ends. The CDR3 sequence is 13 residues long. Germline V gives CDR1 MGHDK, CDR2 SYGVNS. Repeated repertoire sampling spanned the course of chemoradiotherapy. Clones were read by immunoSEQ multiplex PCR, and TCRdb kept only the in-frame ones, dropping some. The repertoire holds about 3,400 clones, with about 90% as singletons. The rearrangement joins TRBV25-1 to TRBJ1-5, with D unclear. This clonotype was sampled from a human donor with HPV-associated anogenital cancer. The input for sequencing was blood, taken from a patient who underwent chemoradiotherapy. CDR3 loop: CASSDRVDQPQHF. CDR3 coding DNA: TGTGCCAGCAGTGACCGGGTGGATCAGCCCCAGCATTTT. Full variable domain (remainder filled in from reference TRBV25-1 and TRBJ1-5): EADIYQTPRYLVIGTGKKITLECSQTMGHDKMYWYQQDPGMELHLIHYSYGVNSTEKGDLSSESTVSRIRTEHFPLTLESARPSHTSQYLCASSDRVDQPQHFGDGTRLSIL.